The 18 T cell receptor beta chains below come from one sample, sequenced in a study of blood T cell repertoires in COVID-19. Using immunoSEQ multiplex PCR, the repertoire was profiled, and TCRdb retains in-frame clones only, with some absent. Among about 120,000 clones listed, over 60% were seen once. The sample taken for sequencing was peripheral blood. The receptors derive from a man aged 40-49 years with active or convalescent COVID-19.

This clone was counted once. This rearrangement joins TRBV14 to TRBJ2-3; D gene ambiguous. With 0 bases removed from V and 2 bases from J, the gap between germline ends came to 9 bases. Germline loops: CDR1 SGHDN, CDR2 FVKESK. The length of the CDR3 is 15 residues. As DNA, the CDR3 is TGTGCCAGCAGCCAAGATGAGGTGAACACAGATACGCAGTATTTT. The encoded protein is CASSQDEVNTDTQYF.

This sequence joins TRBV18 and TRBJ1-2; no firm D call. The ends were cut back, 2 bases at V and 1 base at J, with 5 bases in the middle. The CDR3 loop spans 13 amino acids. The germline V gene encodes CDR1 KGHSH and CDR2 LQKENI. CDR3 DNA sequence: TGTGCCAGCTCACCAGAGATTAACTATGGCTACACCTTC. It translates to CASSPEINYGYTF.

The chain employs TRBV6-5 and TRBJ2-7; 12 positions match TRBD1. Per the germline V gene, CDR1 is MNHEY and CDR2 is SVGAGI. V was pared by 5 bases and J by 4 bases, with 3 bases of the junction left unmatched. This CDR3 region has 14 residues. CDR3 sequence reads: CASSRDRGLYEQYF. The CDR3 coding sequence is TGTGCCAGCAGTAGGGACAGGGGGCTGTACGAGCAGTACTTC.

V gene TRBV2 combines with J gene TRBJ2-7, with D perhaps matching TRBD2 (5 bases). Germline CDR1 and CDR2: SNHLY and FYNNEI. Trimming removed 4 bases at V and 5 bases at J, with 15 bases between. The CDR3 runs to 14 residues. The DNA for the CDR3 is TGTGCCAGCAGTGTGGAGGTAGGAGCCCACGAGCAGTACTTC. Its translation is CASSVEVGAHEQYF.

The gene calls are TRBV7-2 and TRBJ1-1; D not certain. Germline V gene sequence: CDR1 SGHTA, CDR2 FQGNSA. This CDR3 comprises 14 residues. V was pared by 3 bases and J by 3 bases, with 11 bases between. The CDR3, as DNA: TGTGCCAGCAGCTTTGTCACTGGAGACACTGAAGCTTTCTTT. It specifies CASSFVTGDTEAFF.

Here the CDR3 DNA reads TGTGCCAGCAGAAACCGCGGGGCGAACACCGGGGAGCTGTTTTTT. Protein: CASRNRGANTGELFF. The J gene is TRBJ2-2, the V gene TRBV6-5; the D gene is possibly TRBD2 (6 bases). CDR1 and CDR2 (germline): MNHEY, SVGAGI. The CDR3 is 15 residues long. V was shortened by 6 bases and J by 0 bases, with 11 bases between the two germline ends.

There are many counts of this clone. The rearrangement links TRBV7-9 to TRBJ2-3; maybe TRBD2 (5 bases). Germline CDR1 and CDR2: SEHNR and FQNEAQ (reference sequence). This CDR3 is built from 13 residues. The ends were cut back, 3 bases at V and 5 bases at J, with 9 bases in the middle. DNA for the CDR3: TGTGCCAGCAGCTTGGGAGCGAAAGATACGCAGTATTTT. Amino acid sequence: CASSLGAKDTQYF.

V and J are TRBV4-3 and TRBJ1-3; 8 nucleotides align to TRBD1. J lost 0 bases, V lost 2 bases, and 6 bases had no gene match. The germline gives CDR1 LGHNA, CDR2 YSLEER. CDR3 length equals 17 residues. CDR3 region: CASSQPPGQASGNTIYF. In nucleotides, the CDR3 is TGCGCCAGCAGCCAACCTCCGGGACAGGCCTCTGGAAACACCATATATTTT.

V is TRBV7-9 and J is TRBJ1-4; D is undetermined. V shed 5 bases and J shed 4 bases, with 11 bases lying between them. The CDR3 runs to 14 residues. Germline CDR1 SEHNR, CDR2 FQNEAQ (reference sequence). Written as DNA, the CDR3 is TGTGCCAGCAGCGGGAGTCTGTATAATGAAAAACTGTTTTTT. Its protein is CASSGSLYNEKLFF.

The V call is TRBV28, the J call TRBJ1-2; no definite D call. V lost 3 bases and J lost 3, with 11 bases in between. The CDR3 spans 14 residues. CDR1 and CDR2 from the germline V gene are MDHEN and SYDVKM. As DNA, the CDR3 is TGTGCCAGCAGTTTCTCGCCAGGCCACTATGGCTACACCTTC. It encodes CASSFSPGHYGYTF.

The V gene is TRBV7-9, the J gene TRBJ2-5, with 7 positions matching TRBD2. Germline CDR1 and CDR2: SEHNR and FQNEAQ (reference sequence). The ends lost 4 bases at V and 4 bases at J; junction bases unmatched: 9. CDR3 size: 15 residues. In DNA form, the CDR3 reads TGTGCCAGCAGCTCCCTTGGCGGGGGAGGAGAGACCCAGTACTTC. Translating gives CASSSLGGGGETQYF.

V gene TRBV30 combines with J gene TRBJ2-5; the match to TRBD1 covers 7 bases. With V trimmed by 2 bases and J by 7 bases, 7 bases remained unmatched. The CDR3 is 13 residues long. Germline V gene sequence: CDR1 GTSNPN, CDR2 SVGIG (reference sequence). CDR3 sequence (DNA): TGTGCCTGGAGTTCAGACAGGGTTCGGACCCAGTACTTC. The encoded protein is CAWSSDRVRTQYF.

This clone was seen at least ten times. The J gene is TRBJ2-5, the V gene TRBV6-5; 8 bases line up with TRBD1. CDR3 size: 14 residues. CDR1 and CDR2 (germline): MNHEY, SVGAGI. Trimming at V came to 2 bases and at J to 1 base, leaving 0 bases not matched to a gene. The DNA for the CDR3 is TGTGCCAGCAGTTACGGGACAGGCCAAGAGACCCAGTACTTC. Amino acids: CASSYGTGQETQYF.

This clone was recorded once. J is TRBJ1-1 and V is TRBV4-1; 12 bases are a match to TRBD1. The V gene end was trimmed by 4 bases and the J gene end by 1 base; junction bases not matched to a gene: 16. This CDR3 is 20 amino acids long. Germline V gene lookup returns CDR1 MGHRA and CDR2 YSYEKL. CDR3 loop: CASSPRTKWGQGAQNTEAFF. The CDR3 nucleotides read TGCGCCAGCAGCCCACGTACAAAGTGGGGACAGGGGGCCCAGAACACTGAAGCTTTCTTT.

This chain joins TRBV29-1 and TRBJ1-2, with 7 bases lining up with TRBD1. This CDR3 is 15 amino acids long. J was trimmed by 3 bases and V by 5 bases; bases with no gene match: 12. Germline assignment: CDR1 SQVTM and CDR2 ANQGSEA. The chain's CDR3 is CSVYTWDSMYYGYTF. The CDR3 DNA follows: TGCAGCGTTTATACCTGGGACAGCATGTACTATGGCTACACCTTC. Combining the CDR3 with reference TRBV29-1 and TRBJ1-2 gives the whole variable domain SAVISQKPSRDICQRGTSLTIQCQVDSQVTMMFWYRQQPGQSLTLIATANQGSEATYESGFVIDKFPISRPNLTFSTLTVSNMSPEDSSIYLCSVYTWDSMYYGYTFGSGTRLTVV.

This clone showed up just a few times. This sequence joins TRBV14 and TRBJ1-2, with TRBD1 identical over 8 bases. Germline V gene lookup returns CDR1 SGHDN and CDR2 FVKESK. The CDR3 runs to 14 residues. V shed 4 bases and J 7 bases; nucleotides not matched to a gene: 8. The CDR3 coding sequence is TGTGCCAGCAGCCCGACAGGGGAGATGTTTGGCTACACCTTC. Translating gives CASSPTGEMFGYTF.

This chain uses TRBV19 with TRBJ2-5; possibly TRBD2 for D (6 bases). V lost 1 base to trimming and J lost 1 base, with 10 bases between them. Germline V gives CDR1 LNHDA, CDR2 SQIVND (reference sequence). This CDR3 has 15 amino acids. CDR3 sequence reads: CASSIVKAGQETQYF. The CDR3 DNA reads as TGTGCCAGTAGTATAGTGAAAGCGGGCCAAGAGACCCAGTACTTC. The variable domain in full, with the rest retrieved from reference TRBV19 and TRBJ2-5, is DGGITQSPKYLFRKEGQNVTLSCEQNLNHDAMYWYRQDPGQGLRLIYYSQIVNDFQKGDIAEGYSVSREKKESFPLTVTSAQKNPTAFYLCASSIVKAGQETQYFGPGTRLLVL.

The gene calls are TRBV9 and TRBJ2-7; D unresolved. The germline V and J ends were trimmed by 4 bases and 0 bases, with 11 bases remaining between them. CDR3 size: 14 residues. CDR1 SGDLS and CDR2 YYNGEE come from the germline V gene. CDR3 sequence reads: CASSLDSGSYEQYF. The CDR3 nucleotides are TGTGCCAGCAGCCTTGACTCGGGCTCCTACGAGCAGTACTTC.